This T cell receptor beta chain came from a study of OX40 agonist ivuxolimab in advanced cancers. About the investigation overall: Ivuxolimab was an agonistic, fully human IgG2 monoclonal antibody directed against OX40 (CD134), a costimulatory receptor. Intravenous ivuxolimab was administered to patients every 2 weeks at six dose levels: 0.01, 0.1, 0.3, 1.5, 3 and 10 mg/kg. Of the approximately 50 dose-escalation patients, hepatocellular carcinoma was present in about 20, melanoma in roughly 15, renal cell carcinoma in 9 and head and neck cancer in 9. In the dose-escalation cohort, 82.7% of patients were male, and the mean age was around 60 years, with a range of 23 to 79. Patients were allowed to have had prior anti-PD-1, anti-PD-L1 or anti-CTLA-4 therapy, and around 43% of the dose-escalation patients had been treated with checkpoint inhibitors. Partial responses were achieved by three dose-escalation patients, of whom one had hepatocellular carcinoma and two had cutaneous melanoma. The point of sequencing TCRbeta in the periphery was to test whether ivuxolimab changed TCR sequence diversity and drove clonal T-cell expansion. The monotherapy dose-escalation portion (N = 52 patients) of the phase I ivuxolimab trial is reported in the paper.

Genomic DNA was isolated from the sorted cells so that the TCRbeta CDR3 region could be sequenced. The immunoSEQ Assay was used to sequence the TCRbeta CDR3 regions. TCRdb's version of the immuneACCESS table is confined to in-frame rearrangements and falls short of the full clone set. An unresolved V gene accounts for under half of the shortfall where checked; the remainder is of unknown origin. Counted in this sample were tens of thousands of clones; approximately 90% of them appeared once. The leading ten clones occupy 9.5% to 15% of the sample. Patients with a history of autoimmune disease or receiving systemic immunosuppression were excluded from the trial. Peripheral blood for TCR sequencing was collected from all dose cohorts at baseline, on cycle 4 day 1, and on cycle 7 day 1. The samples were taken from a phase I, first-in-human, multicenter, open-label dose-escalation trial of ivuxolimab. Adults with locally advanced or metastatic head and neck squamous cell, hepatocellular, melanoma or renal cell carcinoma were enrolled in the trial. Before TCR sequencing, CD4+ T cells and CD8+ T cells from peripheral blood were sorted into separate populations.

CDR1 and CDR2 were assigned from the germline V gene as LGHNA and YSLEER. From its cysteine to its phenylalanine, the CDR3 spans 16 amino acids. Just the 48-base CDR3 DNA is kept, in frame starting at base 1. Ends trimmed: V by 0 bases, J by 5 bases; bases unmatched to a gene: 6. On this clone itself: What this receptor recognizes is not known. No base quality information exists; no much larger clone differs at one position.

Findings and caveats that apply to the study as a whole: At doses of 0.1 to 3.0 mg/kg, clonal expansion of both CD4+ and CD8+ blood T cells was observed from baseline to week 6. In the 0.1-3.0 mg/kg groups, partial responders were among the patients with the lowest normalized peripheral clonal expansion, particularly in CD8+ T cells. The antigen specificity of the clonally expanded peripheral T cells was not determined. Low levels of normalized T-cell clonal expansion were also seen in some nonresponding patients. On average, CD8+ T cells showed more expanded clones than CD4+ T cells after ivuxolimab.

The input for sequencing was CD4+ or CD8+ T cells sorted from blood, taken in a trial of the OX40 agonist ivuxolimab. Here the chain combines TRBV4-3 and TRBJ2-1; 8 bases in the middle match TRBD1. This TCR derives from an adult with an advanced solid tumor such as melanoma, head and neck, liver or kidney cancer. The DNA sequence is as follows: TGCGCCAGCAGCCAAGAACCCAGGGGGCTGAACAATGAGCAGTTCTTC. It codes for CASSQEPRGLNNEQFF.